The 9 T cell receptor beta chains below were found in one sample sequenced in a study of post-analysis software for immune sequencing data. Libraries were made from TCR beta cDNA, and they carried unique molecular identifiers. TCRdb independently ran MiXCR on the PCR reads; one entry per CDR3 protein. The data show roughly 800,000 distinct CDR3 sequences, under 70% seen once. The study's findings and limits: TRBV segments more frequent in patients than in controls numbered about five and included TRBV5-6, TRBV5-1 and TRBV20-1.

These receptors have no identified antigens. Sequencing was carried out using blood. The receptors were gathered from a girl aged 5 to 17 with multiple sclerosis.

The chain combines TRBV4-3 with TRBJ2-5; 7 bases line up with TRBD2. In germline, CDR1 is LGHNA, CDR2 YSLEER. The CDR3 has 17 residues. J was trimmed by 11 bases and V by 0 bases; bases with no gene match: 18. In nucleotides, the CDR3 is TGCGCCAGCAGCCAAGATCCCCTACTCGCGGGAGAGAATGAGCAGTACTTC. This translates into CASSQDPLLAGENEQYF.

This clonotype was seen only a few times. The CDR3 sequence is CASSYGLGYGYTF. CDR3 in DNA: TGTGCCAGCAGTTACGGGCTGGGCTATGGCTACACCTTC. The chain recombines TRBV6-5 with TRBJ1-2; no clear D gene. The CDR3 covers 13 residues. Trimming shortened V by 2 bases and J by 4 bases, and 8 bases separated the two germline ends. Germline-derived CDR1 and CDR2 are MNHEY and SVGAGI.

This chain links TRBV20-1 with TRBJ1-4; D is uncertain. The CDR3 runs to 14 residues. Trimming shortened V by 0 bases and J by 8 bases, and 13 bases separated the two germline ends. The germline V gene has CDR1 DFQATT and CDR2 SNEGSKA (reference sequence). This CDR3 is CSARDQGSREKLFF. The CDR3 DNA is TGCAGTGCTAGAGACCAAGGCAGTCGGGAAAAACTGTTTTTT.

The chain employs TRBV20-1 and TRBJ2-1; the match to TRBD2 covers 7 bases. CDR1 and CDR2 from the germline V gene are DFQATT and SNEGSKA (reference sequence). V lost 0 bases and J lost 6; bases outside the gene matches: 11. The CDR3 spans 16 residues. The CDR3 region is CSARDSGRGRPNEQFF. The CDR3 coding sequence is TGCAGTGCTAGAGACTCGGGGAGGGGACGCCCCAATGAGCAGTTCTTC.

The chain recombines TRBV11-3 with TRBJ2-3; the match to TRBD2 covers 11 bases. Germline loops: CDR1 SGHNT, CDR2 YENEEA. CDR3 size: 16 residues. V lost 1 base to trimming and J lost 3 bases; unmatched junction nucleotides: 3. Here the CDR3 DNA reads TGTGCCAGCAGCTTAGGAACTAGCGGGAGAACAGATACGCAGTATTTT. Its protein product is CASSLGTSGRTDTQYF.

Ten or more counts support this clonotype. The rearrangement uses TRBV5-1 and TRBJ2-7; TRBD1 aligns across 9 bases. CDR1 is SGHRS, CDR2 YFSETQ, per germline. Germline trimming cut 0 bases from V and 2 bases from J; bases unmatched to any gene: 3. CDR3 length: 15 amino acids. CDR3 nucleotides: TGCGCCAGCAGCTTGGTAACAGGGGGCCCCTACGAGCAGTACTTC. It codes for CASSLVTGGPYEQYF.

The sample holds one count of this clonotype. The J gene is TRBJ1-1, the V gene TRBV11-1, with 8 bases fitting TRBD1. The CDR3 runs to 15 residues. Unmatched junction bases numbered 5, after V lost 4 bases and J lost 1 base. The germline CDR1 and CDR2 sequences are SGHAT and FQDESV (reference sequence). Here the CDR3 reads CASSYRRGRNTEAFF. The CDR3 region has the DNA TGTGCCAGCAGCTACCGCAGGGGGCGGAACACTGAAGCTTTCTTT. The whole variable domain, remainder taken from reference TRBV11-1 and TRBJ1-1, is EAEVAQSPRYKITEKSQAVAFWCDPISGHATLYWYRQILGQGPELLVQFQDESVVDDSQLPKDRFSAERLKGVDSTLKIQPAELGDSAMYLCASSYRRGRNTEAFFGQGTRLTVV.

The CDR3 spells CASSLEATDNSPLHF. As DNA, the CDR3 is TGTGCCAGCAGCTTAGAAGCCACGGATAATTCACCCCTCCACTTT. The J gene is TRBJ1-6, the V gene TRBV7-6; D gene ambiguous. CDR1 and CDR2 (germline): SGHVS, FNYEAQ. With 1 base removed from V and 5 bases from J, the gap between germline ends came to 9 bases. CDR3 length: 15 amino acids.

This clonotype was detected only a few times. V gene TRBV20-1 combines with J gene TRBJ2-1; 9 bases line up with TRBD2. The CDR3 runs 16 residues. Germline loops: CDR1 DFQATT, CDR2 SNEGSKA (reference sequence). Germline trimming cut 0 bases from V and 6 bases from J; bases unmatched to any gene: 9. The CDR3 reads CSARDPPSGDLNEQFF. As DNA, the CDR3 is TGCAGTGCTAGAGATCCCCCTAGCGGGGACCTCAATGAGCAGTTCTTC.